This T cell receptor beta chain is drawn from a study of cytomegalovirus exposure and HLA in healthy donors. Trimming cost V 4 bases and J 6 bases; bases outside gene matches: 6. CDR1 LNHDA and CDR2 SQIVND come from the germline V gene (reference sequence). The CDR3 extends over 14 amino acids. PCR used 60 Vbeta primers and 13 Jbeta primers. Only in-frame clones appear in the TCRdb table, and some are missing; sequencing was by immunoSEQ multiplex PCR. The data hold some 160,000 clones, with about 85% observed a single time. The chain uses TRBV19 and TRBJ2-7; 10 bases line up with TRBD2. The sample taken for sequencing was PBMCs. This clonotype was sampled from a boy aged 2 to 9 in good health and CMV-seronegative. The CDR3 loop is CASSKPGLASEQYF. The CDR3 region has the DNA TGTGCCAGTAGTAAACCGGGACTAGCGAGCGAGCAGTACTTC.